The 9 T cell receptor beta chains reported below all come from one sample, sequenced in a study of CD8 T cells in ankylosing spondylitis. MiXCR, run by TCRdb on the 5' RACE reads, gives a single entry per CDR3 protein. The profile shows around 150,000 distinct CDR3 sequences, around 43% of them singletons. Specimen: synovial fluid, either unsorted or a sorted T cell fraction (not recorded which). All receptors derive from a male donor with ankylosing spondylitis.

The chain joins TRBV15 to TRBJ2-1; D is perhaps TRBD2 (5 bases). Per germline, CDR1 LNHNV and CDR2 YYDKDF (reference sequence). Trimming shortened V by 3 bases and J by 1 base, and 10 bases separated the two germline ends. This CDR3 contains 15 residues. This chain's CDR3 is CATSSPSWSYNEQFF. CDR3 nucleotide sequence: TGTGCCACCAGCAGTCCTAGCTGGTCCTACAATGAGCAGTTCTTC.

This clonotype was observed a handful of times. V and J are TRBV28 and TRBJ1-1; D gene unclear. The CDR3 is made up of 15 amino acids. The germline V and J ends were trimmed by 6 bases and 0 bases, with 14 bases remaining between them. Germline CDR1 and CDR2: MDHEN and SYDVKM. The CDR3 coding sequence is TGTGCCAGCAGACTTGACCGAACCATGAACACTGAAGCTTTCTTT. Residues: CASRLDRTMNTEAFF.

CDR3 in DNA: TGTGCCAGCAGTTTGGGGGAAATCACAGATACGCAGTATTTT. Translated: CASSLGEITDTQYF. The V and J genes are TRBV12-3 or TRBV12-4 and TRBJ2-3; D is perhaps TRBD1 or TRBD2 (5 bases each). The CDR3 extends over 14 amino acids. Trimming stripped 3 bases from V and 2 bases from J, with 9 bases between.

The chain uses TRBV19 and TRBJ2-3; possible D gene TRBD2, 6 bases. This CDR3 is built from 15 residues. Trimming took 5 bases from V and 6 from J, leaving 18 bases between them. Germline assignment: CDR1 LNHDA and CDR2 SQIVND (reference sequence). The CDR3 protein is CASSHREWFQDTQYF. CDR3 DNA: TGTGCCAGTAGTCATCGGGAGTGGTTTCAGGATACGCAGTATTTT.

This sequence joins TRBV20-1 and TRBJ1-2; the D is unclear. Germline CDR1 reads DFQATT; CDR2 reads SNEGSKA (reference sequence). The germline V and J ends were trimmed by 7 bases and 3 bases, with 12 bases remaining between them. CDR3 length: 12 residues. The CDR3 region has the DNA TGCAGTGTTCTCCCACCCCACTATGGCTACACCTTC. Its translation is CSVLPPHYGYTF.

This clonotype was observed a few times. The chain is built from TRBV3-1 and TRBJ2-7, with TRBD1 as a possible D gene (6 bases). V was clipped by 4 bases and J by 5 bases, with 15 bases between them. Germline V gene sequence: CDR1 LGHDT, CDR2 YNNKEL (reference sequence). The CDR3 consists of 14 residues. CDR3 sequence reads: CASSPRGRENEQYF. CDR3 bases: TGTGCCAGCAGCCCCAGGGGCAGGGAGAACGAGCAGTACTTC.

The gene calls are TRBV21-1 and TRBJ1-1. TRBV21-1 is described as a pseudogene. The CDR3 is 13 amino acids. CDR3 residues: CASRWEGGTEAFF. DNA of the CDR3: TGTGCCAGCCGGTGGGAGGGGGGCACTGAAGCTTTCTTT.

The genes are TRBV20-1 and TRBJ1-4; D might be TRBD1 (5 bases). Germline V gene data show CDR1 as DFQATT and CDR2 as SNEGSKA (reference sequence). This CDR3 has 17 residues. Trimming shortened V by 0 bases and J by 0 bases, and 14 bases separated the two germline ends. The CDR3: CSARDSGQAATNEKLFF. The CDR3 region has the DNA TGCAGTGCTAGAGATTCAGGGCAGGCGGCAACTAATGAAAAACTGTTTTTT.

The J gene is TRBJ2-2, the V gene TRBV20-1, with 12 nucleotides matching TRBD2. The V segment lost 3 bases and the J segment 6 bases; nucleotides outside the gene matches: 8. The CDR3 extends over 16 amino acids. The germline V gene has CDR1 DFQATT and CDR2 SNEGSKA (reference sequence). CDR3 coding DNA: TGCAGTGCTAGTCTGCTAGCGGGGGGGGAGTCCGGGGAGCTGTTTTTT. Its protein product is CSASLLAGGESGELFF.